These 6 T cell receptor beta chains originate from one sample sequenced in a study of post-analysis software for immune sequencing data. Study outcomes and limitations: A few TRBV segments, TRBV5-6, TRBV5-1 and TRBV20-1 among them, were found more frequent in patients than controls.

These receptors have no known antigen. Libraries were made from TCR beta cDNA, and they carried unique molecular identifiers. Each CDR3 protein gets one entry after TCRdb re-called the PCR reads with MiXCR. The sample contains hundreds of thousands of distinct CDR3 sequences, 30% of which appear only once. Sequences were obtained from blood. The origin of the receptors is a girl between 5 and 17 years old with multiple sclerosis.

In its sample, this clonotype was seen a few times. This chain links TRBV11-2 with TRBJ2-1; 10 nucleotides match TRBD1. The germline V gene encodes CDR1 SGHAT and CDR2 FQNNGV. The CDR3 loop spans 12 amino acids. V dropped 6 bases and J dropped 7; count of bases not matched to a gene: 0. The CDR3 sequence: CASRGQGNEQFF. In nucleotides, the CDR3 is TGTGCCAGCAGGGGACAGGGGAATGAGCAGTTCTTC.

The chain employs TRBV20-1 and TRBJ2-7; 11 bases map to TRBD2. Per germline, CDR1 DFQATT and CDR2 SNEGSKA (reference sequence). Losses at the gene ends were 5 bases for V and 7 bases for J; bases not matched to a gene: 13. The CDR3 loop spans 15 amino acids. CDR3 in amino acids: CSAAPVLAGGQEQYF. CDR3 DNA: TGCAGTGCTGCCCCCGTGCTAGCGGGAGGTCAGGAGCAGTACTTC.

In the case of this clonotype: The junction differs from germline at one of its ends, possibly a read error. CDR3 DNA sequence: TGCGTCAGCAGCCTCCAGGGTGTGGGTGAGACCCAGTACTTC. Protein: CVSSLQGVGETQYF. The rearrangement uses TRBV4-3 and TRBJ2-5; the D gene is possibly TRBD1 (5 bases). Germline-derived CDR1 and CDR2 are LGHNA and YSLEER. The length of the CDR3 is 14 residues.

This clonotype showed up just a few times. The chain uses TRBV14 and TRBJ2-1, with no clear D. The CDR3 covers 13 residues. Germline V gives CDR1 SGHDN, CDR2 FVKESK. V was cut by 2 bases and J by 4 bases, with 6 bases left in between. The CDR3 DNA reads TGTGCCAGCAGCCAAAGGGCGTACAATGAGCAGTTCTTC. Translating gives CASSQRAYNEQFF.

This clonotype is a singleton in its sample. The V gene is TRBV27, the J gene TRBJ1-3; D possibly corresponds to TRBD1 (6 bases). The CDR3 runs to 14 residues. V dropped 10 bases and J dropped 0 bases, with 13 bases sitting between them. Germline CDR1 MNHEY, CDR2 SMNVEV (reference sequence). This CDR3 is CATKDSFSGNTIYF. CDR3 coding DNA: TGTGCCACCAAGGACAGTTTCTCTGGAAACACCATATATTTT.

This clonotype appeared a few times. The V and J genes are TRBV3-1 and TRBJ2-3; the D gene is possibly TRBD2 (5 bases). V lost 4 bases and J lost 0, with 23 bases in between. Germline lookup yields CDR1 LGHDT and CDR2 YNNKEL (reference sequence). CDR3 length: 19 amino acids. The CDR3: CASSPRQITGRTSTDTQYF. DNA of the CDR3: TGTGCCAGCAGCCCGCGACAAATAACTGGGAGAACTAGCACAGATACGCAGTATTTT.